The 32 T cell receptor beta chains presented below share a single source sample, sequenced in a study of OX40 agonist ivuxolimab in advanced cancers. Clones were sequenced by immunoSEQ multiplex PCR, and TCRdb holds only the in-frame ones, with some missing. In the table there are roughly 60,000 clones, roughly 91% of which are singletons. The sequencing used CD4+ or CD8+ T cells sorted from blood, collected in a trial of the OX40 agonist ivuxolimab. Receptors originate from an adult with an advanced solid tumor such as melanoma, head and neck, liver or kidney cancer.

The chain combines TRBV29-1 with TRBJ2-7, with 7 bases fitting TRBD1. The J segment lost 2 bases and the V segment lost 2 bases, leaving 6 bases of the junction unmatched. Germline V gives CDR1 SQVTM, CDR2 ANQGSEA. CDR3 size: 14 residues. The CDR3 sequence: CSVERQGSAYEQYF. The CDR3 nucleotides read TGCAGCGTTGAACGACAGGGTTCGGCCTACGAGCAGTACTTC.

The genes are TRBV21-1 and TRBJ1-5. TRBV21-1 is an annotated pseudogene. The CDR3 sequence is 15 residues long. As DNA, the CDR3 is TGTGCCAGCAGCCACGGGAGGGACCCTAATCAGCCCCAGCATTTT. This sequence encodes CASSHGRDPNQPQHF.

The rearrangement joins TRBV27 to TRBJ2-7; D perhaps matches TRBD1 (6 bases). Trimming stripped 4 bases from V and 2 bases from J, with 9 bases between. Germline CDR1 and CDR2: MNHEY and SMNVEV (reference sequence). The CDR3 consists of 13 residues. In DNA form, the CDR3 reads TGTGCCAGCAGTTATCAGGGGCCCTACGAGCAGTACTTC. Protein: CASSYQGPYEQYF.

The chain links TRBV27 to TRBJ2-1, with 8 positions matching TRBD2. The CDR3 is 15 amino acids. Germline CDR1 reads MNHEY; CDR2 reads SMNVEV (reference sequence). The V and J ends lost 5 bases and 7 bases, in that order; junction bases with no gene match: 10. CDR3 coding DNA: TGTGCCAGCAGTGTACGTAGCGGGAATCGGAATGAGCAGTTCTTC. Translation: CASSVRSGNRNEQFF.

The chain joins TRBV4-3 to TRBJ2-3, with D maybe TRBD2 (5 bases). The CDR3 runs to 16 residues. The V end lost 0 bases, the J end lost 4 bases, and 14 bases lay between the germline ends. The germline V gene encodes CDR1 LGHNA and CDR2 YSLEER. The DNA of the CDR3 is TGCGCCAGCAGCCAAGATGGGCTAGCATTGGCAGATACGCAGTATTTT. Protein product: CASSQDGLALADTQYF.

The chain recombines TRBV6-5 with TRBJ1-1, with D unclear. Trimming pared 4 bases from V and 5 bases from J, leaving 11 bases between. The length of the CDR3 is 13 residues. Germline CDR1 and CDR2: MNHEY and SVGAGI. The CDR3 here is CASSSPSGTEAFF. DNA for the CDR3: TGTGCCAGCAGTTCCCCTTCTGGGACTGAAGCTTTCTTT.

This chain uses TRBV6-5 with TRBJ2-5, with D uncertain. The ends were cut back, 3 bases at V and 2 bases at J, with 1 base in the middle. This CDR3 comprises 11 residues. Per germline, CDR1 MNHEY and CDR2 SVGAGI. The DNA for the CDR3 is TGTGCCAGCAGTTATCAAGAGACCCAGTACTTC. This encodes CASSYQETQYF.

This chain joins TRBV11-3 and TRBJ1-1, with TRBD1 as a possible D gene (5 bases). V lost 4 bases and J lost 0, with 21 bases in between. CDR1 and CDR2 (germline): SGHNT, YENEEA. This CDR3 contains 18 residues. The CDR3 region is CASSSEGAGGVMNTEAFF. The CDR3 DNA reads as TGTGCCAGCAGCTCCGAAGGGGCCGGGGGGGTAATGAACACTGAAGCTTTCTTT.

In its sample, this clone ranks as medium-sized. J is TRBJ1-2 and V is TRBV5-6; D is unresolved. V was shortened by 3 bases and J by 1 base, with 13 bases between the two germline ends. Germline lookup yields CDR1 SGHDT and CDR2 YYEEEE. CDR3 length: 15 residues. CDR3 sequence: CASSYLNTLNYGYTF. The CDR3 coding sequence is TGTGCCAGCAGCTATCTAAACACCCTTAACTATGGCTACACCTTC.

This clone was seen only a few times. This rearrangement joins TRBV7-2 to TRBJ2-1; 9 nucleotides line up with TRBD2. V trimming: 5 bases; J trimming: 8 bases; junction bases outside the gene matches: 10. There are 15 residues in the CDR3. Germline CDR1 is SGHTA and CDR2 is FQGNSA. The CDR3 loop reads CASSLSGSVIDEQFF. CDR3 sequence (DNA): TGTGCCAGCAGCCTTAGCGGGAGCGTTATCGATGAGCAGTTCTTC.

The V and J genes are TRBV19 and TRBJ2-2; 9 bases match TRBD1. Germline CDR1 is LNHDA and CDR2 is SQIVND (reference sequence). With V trimmed by 6 bases and J by 2 bases, 4 bases remained unmatched. The CDR3 has 15 residues. The CDR3 DNA reads TGTGCCAGTAGGAAGGACAGGGGTAACACCGGGGAGCTGTTTTTT. Amino acid sequence: CASRKDRGNTGELFF.

The chain links TRBV7-6 to TRBJ2-7; D is uncertain. V was trimmed by 0 bases and J by 1 base, leaving 13 bases between them. The V gene's germline CDR1 is SGHVS and CDR2 FNYEAQ. This CDR3 has 16 residues. The CDR3 here is CASSLATGETSYEQYF. The CDR3 region has the DNA TGTGCCAGCAGCTTAGCAACCGGCGAGACGTCCTACGAGCAGTACTTC.

This chain connects TRBV27 to TRBJ2-5; unclear D gene. Trimming stripped 0 bases from V and 2 bases from J, with 10 bases between. Per germline, CDR1 MNHEY and CDR2 SMNVEV (reference sequence). The CDR3 consists of 15 residues. The CDR3 coding sequence is TGTGCCAGCAGTTTATCTACCAGCCAACAAGAGACCCAGTACTTC. Its protein is CASSLSTSQQETQYF.

Worth noting for this clone: One junction end does not reproduce the germline sequence, and a read error may be involved. The V gene is TRBV3-1 (or the pseudogene TRBV3-2), the J gene TRBJ2-7; D unresolved. CDR1 and CDR2 (germline): LGHDT, YNNKEL (reference sequence). This CDR3 has 8 amino acids. The CDR3 DNA reads as TGCTTGGCCCGAGAGCAGTACTTC. Protein: CLAREQYF.

V usage is TRBV19 and J usage is TRBJ1-1; D ambiguous. Germline assignment: CDR1 LNHDA and CDR2 SQIVND (reference sequence). The CDR3 is made up of 13 amino acids. Trimming cost V 3 bases and J 1 base, with 6 bases left between them. Written as DNA, the CDR3 is TGTGCCAGTAGTATGTTCGGGAACACTGAAGCTTTCTTT. Translating it yields CASSMFGNTEAFF.

V is TRBV9 and J is TRBJ2-3; maybe TRBD2 (5 bases). Germline V gene data show CDR1 as SGDLS and CDR2 as YYNGEE. This CDR3 has 16 residues. Trimming cost V 4 bases and J 0 bases, with 15 bases left between them. The CDR3 coding sequence is TGTGCCAGCAGCCTCGGTCGGGGAGTGAGCACAGATACGCAGTATTTT. Amino acids: CASSLGRGVSTDTQYF.

The chain combines TRBV28 with TRBJ2-2; D gene ambiguous. Trimming stripped 5 bases from V and 6 bases from J, with 13 bases between. Germline V CDR1 and CDR2: MDHEN, SYDVKM. This CDR3 comprises 14 residues. CDR3 coding DNA: TGTGCCAGCAGTCCAGCCCGGTATTCCGGGGAGCTGTTTTTT. This translates into CASSPARYSGELFF.

This clone was observed once. This rearrangement joins TRBV28 to TRBJ2-7, with D uncertain. Trimming pared 3 bases from V and 3 bases from J, leaving 12 bases between. The CDR3 contains 14 residues. CDR1 and CDR2 from the germline V gene are MDHEN and SYDVKM. CDR3 region: CASSLARGNYEQYF. The CDR3 DNA reads as TGTGCCAGCAGTTTGGCCCGTGGGAACTACGAGCAGTACTTC. Full variable domain (remainder filled in from reference TRBV28 and TRBJ2-7): DVKVTQSSRYLVKRTGEKVFLECVQDMDHENMFWYRQDPGLGLRLIYFSYDVKMKEKGDIPEGYSVSREKKERFSLILESASTNQTSMYLCASSLARGNYEQYFGPGTRLTVT.

The rearrangement joins TRBV28 to TRBJ2-5; 10 positions match TRBD1. The V segment lost 6 bases and the J segment 3 bases; nucleotides outside the gene matches: 4. The V gene's germline CDR1 is MDHEN and CDR2 SYDVKM. The CDR3 runs 14 residues. This chain's CDR3 is CASSPTGGEETQYF. The CDR3 coding sequence is TGTGCCAGCAGCCCGACAGGGGGCGAAGAGACCCAGTACTTC.

CDR3 sequence reads: CASSLSGTGYEQYF. For the CDR3, the DNA is TGTGCCAGCAGTTTATCAGGGACGGGCTACGAGCAGTACTTC. V gene TRBV28 combines with J gene TRBJ2-7; either TRBD1 or TRBD2 may supply D (5 bases each). Germline V gene lookup returns CDR1 MDHEN and CDR2 SYDVKM. The CDR3 is 14 residues long. The V and J ends lost 1 base and 3 bases respectively, with 10 bases between them.

The chain combines TRBV10-2 with TRBJ1-4; the D gene is possibly TRBD1 (5 bases). The V gene lost 6 bases and the J gene lost 0 bases, with 8 bases spanning the gap. Germline loops: CDR1 WSHSY, CDR2 SAAADI. The CDR3 is 14 amino acids. The CDR3 sequence is CASRGLATNEKLFF. Here the CDR3 DNA reads TGCGCCAGCAGGGGGCTTGCAACTAATGAAAAACTGTTTTTT.

The gene calls are TRBV28 and TRBJ2-7; 8 positions match TRBD2. Germline assignment: CDR1 MDHEN and CDR2 SYDVKM. This CDR3 is built from 13 residues. Trimming removed 4 bases from V and 4 bases from J; junction bases left unmatched: 3. CDR3 in DNA: TGTGCCAGCAGTTCGACTAGCGAATACGAGCAGTACTTC. Translation gives CASSSTSEYEQYF.

The rearrangement links TRBV6-5 to TRBJ2-1; TRBD2 matches at 7 bases. Germline V lookup: CDR1 MNHEY, CDR2 SVGAGI. The CDR3 is 14 residues long. With V trimmed by 4 bases and J by 6 bases, 6 bases remained unmatched. CDR3 coding DNA: TGTGCCAGCAGTTTTGCTAGCGGCGTCAATGAGCAGTTCTTC. It translates to CASSFASGVNEQFF.

V and J are TRBV29-1 and TRBJ2-2; TRBD1 matches 8 bases. The CDR3 sequence is 16 residues long. CDR1 is SQVTM, CDR2 ANQGSEA, per germline. The junction had 14 bases not matched to a gene; V was cut back by 7 bases and J by 4 bases. The CDR3 sequence: CSGTYTGGSVTGELFF. CDR3 sequence (DNA): TGCAGCGGCACTTATACAGGGGGATCGGTCACCGGGGAGCTGTTTTTT.

V usage is TRBV19 and J usage is TRBJ2-7, with TRBD1 as a possible D gene (6 bases). The germline gives CDR1 LNHDA, CDR2 SQIVND (reference sequence). Trimming removed 1 base at V and 5 bases at J, with 12 bases between. The CDR3 has 14 amino acids. CDR3 loop: CASSIAGAPNEQYF. The CDR3 DNA sequence: TGTGCCAGTAGTATAGCAGGGGCTCCCAACGAGCAGTACTTC. The complete variable domain, with remaining parts taken from reference TRBV19 and TRBJ2-7, reads DGGITQSPKYLFRKEGQNVTLSCEQNLNHDAMYWYRQDPGQGLRLIYYSQIVNDFQKGDIAEGYSVSREKKESFPLTVTSAQKNPTAFYLCASSIAGAPNEQYFGPGTRLTVT.

The chain joins TRBV6-6 to TRBJ2-7, with no clear D. This CDR3 has 14 amino acids. The germline V gene has CDR1 MNHNY and CDR2 SVGAGI (reference sequence). The V end lost 0 bases, the J end lost 2 bases, and 8 bases lay between the germline ends. CDR3 coding DNA: TGTGCCAGCAGTTACTCGATTTCTCCCTACGAGCAGTACTTC. Protein product: CASSYSISPYEQYF.

This chain links TRBV28 with TRBJ2-1; TRBD2 aligns across 12 bases. With 4 bases clipped from V and 8 bases from J, the junction kept 3 bases outside the gene matches. CDR1 is MDHEN, CDR2 SYDVKM, per germline. The CDR3 is made up of 14 amino acids. The DNA for the CDR3 is TGTGCCAGCAGTTCAAGACTAGCGGGAGATGAGCAGTTCTTC. The encoded protein is CASSSRLAGDEQFF.

The genes are TRBV28 and TRBJ1-2, with D unresolved. The CDR3 loop spans 13 amino acids. Germline loops: CDR1 MDHEN, CDR2 SYDVKM. V lost 3 bases and J lost 2, with 7 bases in between. CDR3 sequence reads: CASSFSFNYGYTF. In nucleotides, the CDR3 is TGTGCCAGCAGTTTCAGTTTCAACTATGGCTACACCTTC.

This clone appeared a few times. The rearrangement uses TRBV29-1 and TRBJ2-7; D is unclear. The germline V and J ends were trimmed by 4 bases and 0 bases, with 13 bases remaining between them. This CDR3 is built from 14 residues. CDR1 SQVTM and CDR2 ANQGSEA come from the germline V gene. The CDR3, as DNA: TGCAGCGTTGGGTACACTCTGAGCTCCTACGAGCAGTACTTC. Amino acid sequence: CSVGYTLSSYEQYF.

A remark on this clone: An end of the junction does not agree with germline; a read error may underlie this. As DNA, the CDR3 is TGCGCCAGCAGCCAAAAGGGGAGCACGGATACGCAGTATTTT. Its protein is CASSQKGSTDTQYF. This chain connects TRBV4-1 to TRBJ2-3, with D perhaps assigned TRBD1 or TRBD2 (5 bases each). The CDR3 spans 14 residues. Germline CDR1 MGHRA, CDR2 YSYEKL.

The chain links TRBV27 to TRBJ2-7; possibly TRBD2 for D (5 bases). V was cut by 6 bases and J by 5 bases, with 23 bases left in between. CDR1 is MNHEY, CDR2 SMNVEV, per germline (reference sequence). The CDR3 contains 16 residues. DNA of the CDR3: TGTGCCAGCAGCTCCCCCCTTCAGCGGTCTAACCACGAGCAGTACTTC. Residues: CASSSPLQRSNHEQYF.

The CDR3 loop reads CASRPGQGAYSYNEQFF. CDR3 nucleotides: TGTGCCAGCAGACCGGGACAGGGTGCCTACTCCTACAATGAGCAGTTCTTC. J is TRBJ2-1 and V is TRBV27, with TRBD1 matching over 9 bases. The germline gives CDR1 MNHEY, CDR2 SMNVEV (reference sequence). The CDR3 is made up of 17 amino acids. Germline trimming cut 6 bases from V and 0 bases from J; bases unmatched to any gene: 9.